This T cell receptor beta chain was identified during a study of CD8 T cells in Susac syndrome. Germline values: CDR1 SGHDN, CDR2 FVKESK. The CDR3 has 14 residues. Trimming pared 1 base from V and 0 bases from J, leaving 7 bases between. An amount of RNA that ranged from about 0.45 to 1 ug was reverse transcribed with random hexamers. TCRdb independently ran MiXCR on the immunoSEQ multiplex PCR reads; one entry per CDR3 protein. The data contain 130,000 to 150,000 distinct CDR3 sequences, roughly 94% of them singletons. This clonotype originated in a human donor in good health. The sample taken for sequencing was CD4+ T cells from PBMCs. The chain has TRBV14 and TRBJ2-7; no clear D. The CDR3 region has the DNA TGTGCCAGCAGCCAAGTCGGAATCTCCTACGAGCAGTACTTC. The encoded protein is CASSQVGISYEQYF.